The clone carrying this T cell receptor (beta chain) has a count of ten or more. Germline V gene data show CDR1 as SGHAT and CDR2 as FQNNGV. Losses at the gene ends were 5 bases for V and 1 base for J; bases not matched to a gene: 6. There are 15 residues in the CDR3. This sample stems from a study of tumor-infiltrating lymphocytes in primary liver carcinoma. Germline DNA was also extracted, and blood RNA derived from unsorted whole blood. TCR beta cDNA was made from approximately 500 ng total RNA with a constant-region primer. Construction of TCR beta libraries relied on three successive nested multiplex PCR rounds employing slightly modified ARM-PCR. Researchers ran the first two PCR rounds for roughly 11 cycles each with TRBV1-TRBV30 forward primers and a C-beta reverse primer. Each CDR3 protein is one row after TCRdb ran MiXCR on the multiplex PCR reads. The sample contains more than 150,000 distinct CDR3 sequences, about 60% of which appear only once.

This TCR was recovered from a man aged 35 to 55 with primary liver carcinoma and hepatitis B virus infection. The sample was peripheral blood. V usage is TRBV11-2 and J usage is TRBJ2-5, with 8 bases aligning to TRBD2. CDR3: CASSPFSGVQETQYF. DNA for the CDR3: TGTGCCAGCAGCCCATTTAGCGGGGTCCAAGAGACCCAGTACTTC.